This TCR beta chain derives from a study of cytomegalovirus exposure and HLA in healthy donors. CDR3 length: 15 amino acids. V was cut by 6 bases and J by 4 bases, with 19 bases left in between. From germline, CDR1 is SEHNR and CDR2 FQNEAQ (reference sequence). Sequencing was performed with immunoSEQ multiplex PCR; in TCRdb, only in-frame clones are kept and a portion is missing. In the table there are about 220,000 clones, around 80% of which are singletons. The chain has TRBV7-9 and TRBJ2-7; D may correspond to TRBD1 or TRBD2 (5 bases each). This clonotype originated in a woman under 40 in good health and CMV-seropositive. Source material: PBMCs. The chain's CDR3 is CASRGTLGSEYEQYF. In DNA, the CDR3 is TGTGCCAGCAGAGGGACCCTTGGGAGCGAGTACGAGCAGTACTTC.